The sequence of this T cell receptor (beta chain) was determined in a study of blood T cell repertoires in COVID-19. Looking at the study overall: PBMCs, B-cell-depleted T cells, or T cells provided the cDNA or gDNA that made up the material.

TCRdb keeps only in-frame clones here, not all; method: immunoSEQ multiplex PCR. The repertoire holds over 150,000 clones, with more than 90% as singletons. Germline CDR1 SEHNR, CDR2 FQNEAQ (reference sequence). The CDR3 runs 13 residues. Trimming removed 6 bases at V and 5 bases at J, with 11 bases between. Sequencing was carried out using peripheral blood. This sequence was found in a man aged 45-65 years with acute or convalescent COVID-19. The chain employs TRBV7-9 and TRBJ2-1, with D perhaps matching TRBD1 (6 bases). CDR3 bases: TGTGCCAGCAGAAACGAGGGGGACAATGAGCAGTTCTTC. This encodes CASRNEGDNEQFF.